One sample yielded the 26 T cell receptor beta chains listed below, sequenced in a study of blood T cell repertoires in COVID-19. Libraries were prepared by immunoSEQ multiplex PCR; TCRdb keeps only in-frame clonotypes and omits some of them. The repertoire consists of about 38,000 clones, with 88% occurring once and the leading ten covering roughly 30%. The sequencing input was peripheral blood. The receptors shown here come from a man between 65 and 79 years old with active COVID-19.

Only one count was recorded for this clone. The chain uses TRBV7-9 and TRBJ2-1; the match to TRBD2 covers 8 bases. Trimming removed 2 bases from V and 5 bases from J; junction bases left unmatched: 17. This CDR3 region has 19 residues. Germline CDR1 is SEHNR and CDR2 is FQNEAQ (reference sequence). CDR3 region: CASSLHPPFSGIGNNEQFF. The CDR3 region has the DNA TGTGCCAGCAGCTTACACCCCCCCTTTAGCGGGATAGGGAACAATGAGCAGTTCTTC.

The chain couples TRBV5-1 to TRBJ2-5; 13 bases align to TRBD2. The CDR3 loop spans 17 amino acids. Unmatched junction bases numbered 3, after V lost 0 bases and J lost 1 base. The germline V gene encodes CDR1 SGHRS and CDR2 YFSETQ. The CDR3 DNA reads as TGCGCCAGCAGCTTGGCGCGGACTAGCGGGGGCCAAGAGACCCAGTACTTC. Protein: CASSLARTSGGQETQYF.

J is TRBJ2-1 and V is TRBV11-3; a weak D match, TRBD1 (6 bases). Germline loops: CDR1 SGHNT, CDR2 YENEEA. This CDR3 spans 14 amino acids. Between the trimmed V and J ends, which lost 5 bases and 5 bases, there was a span of 13 bases. The CDR3 spells CASSPADSNNEQFF. The CDR3 bases are TGTGCCAGCAGCCCCGCGGACAGTAACAATGAGCAGTTCTTC.

The genes are TRBV28 and TRBJ2-7; D possibly corresponds to TRBD2 (6 bases). Germline V CDR1 and CDR2: MDHEN, SYDVKM. Deletions cut 6 bases from V and 2 bases from J, with 11 bases between. The CDR3 covers 13 residues. CDR3 in DNA: TGTGCCAGCAGCTGGGACTTCGCCTACGAGCAGTACTTC. It yields the protein CASSWDFAYEQYF.

This chain joins TRBV2 and TRBJ2-7, with D perhaps TRBD1 (5 bases). The V end lost 7 bases, the J end lost 1 base, and 11 bases lay between the germline ends. CDR3 size: 13 residues. CDR1 is SNHLY, CDR2 FYNNEI, per germline. CDR3 region: CASIPDSSYEQYF. CDR3 DNA sequence: TGTGCCAGCATCCCCGACAGTTCCTACGAGCAGTACTTC. The full variable domain, with the rest looked up from reference TRBV2 and TRBJ2-7, is EPEVTQTPSHQVTQMGQEVILRCVPISNHLYFYWYRQILGQKVEFLVSFYNNEISEKSEIFDDQFSVERPDGSNFTLKIRSTKLEDSAMYFCASIPDSSYEQYFGPGTRLTVT.

The gene calls are TRBV7-2 and TRBJ2-5, with TRBD2 as a possible D gene (5 bases). CDR3 length: 17 amino acids. Trimming stripped 2 bases from V and 5 bases from J, with 21 bases between. Per germline, CDR1 SGHTA and CDR2 FQGNSA. The CDR3 is CASSLNPTGFPRETQYF. DNA for the CDR3: TGTGCCAGCAGCTTAAACCCCACGGGGTTCCCCAGGGAGACCCAGTACTTC.

CDR3 sequence reads: CASSSGQGLTLYNEQFF. The DNA of the CDR3 is TGTGCCAGCAGCTCCGGACAGGGCCTAACCTTATACAATGAGCAGTTCTTC. V gene TRBV7-2 combines with J gene TRBJ2-1; 8 positions agree with TRBD1. The CDR3 is made up of 17 amino acids. Looked up from germline, CDR1 is SGHTA and CDR2 is FQGNSA. Trimming at V came to 4 bases and at J to 4 bases, leaving 12 bases not matched to a gene.

V and J are TRBV6-5 and TRBJ2-1; 7 bases are a match to TRBD1. V lost 6 bases, J lost 6 bases, and 5 bases stayed unmatched. This CDR3 is built from 13 residues. CDR1 is MNHEY, CDR2 SVGAGI, per germline. DNA for the CDR3: TGTGCCAGCAGACGACAGGGTTCCAATGAGCAGTTCTTC. Protein product: CASRRQGSNEQFF.

This chain uses TRBV5-4 with TRBJ2-7, with 15 bases lining up with TRBD2. Germline V lookup: CDR1 SGHNT, CDR2 YYREEE (reference sequence). The CDR3 consists of 16 residues. The junction had 5 bases not matched to a gene; V was cut back by 4 bases and J by 3 bases. This chain's CDR3 is CASSPGLAGGHYEQYF. CDR3 DNA: TGTGCCAGCAGCCCAGGACTAGCGGGAGGGCACTACGAGCAGTACTTC.

The CDR3 DNA follows: TGCGCCAGCAGCTTGGGACTGAACTATGGCTACACCTTC. Residues: CASSLGLNYGYTF. The chain is built from TRBV5-1 and TRBJ1-2; no clear D. The CDR3 sequence is 13 residues long. Deletions cut 0 bases from V and 2 bases from J, with 5 bases between. The V gene's germline CDR1 is SGHRS and CDR2 YFSETQ. Full variable domain (remainder filled in from reference TRBV5-1 and TRBJ1-2): KAGVTQTPRYLIKTRGQQVTLSCSPISGHRSVSWYQQTPGQGLQFLFEYFSETQRNKGNFPGRFSGRQFSNSRSEMNVSTLELGDSALYLCASSLGLNYGYTFGSGTRLTVV.

This clone was picked up one time. The chain joins TRBV20-1 to TRBJ1-2; D possibly corresponds to TRBD1 (5 bases). This CDR3 is built from 11 residues. Germline V CDR1 and CDR2: DFQATT, SNEGSKA (reference sequence). Deletions cut 2 bases from V and 4 bases from J, with 5 bases between. The chain's CDR3 is CSARQGYGYTF. In DNA form, the CDR3 reads TGCAGTGCTAGACAGGGCTATGGCTACACCTTC.

In this sample, this clone turned up a few times. The genes are TRBV23-1 and TRBJ1-1, with a tentative D call TRBD1 (6 bases). TRBV23-1 is designated an ORF whose function remains uncertain. V was shortened by 2 bases and J by 10 bases, with 26 bases between the two germline ends. The CDR3 consists of 17 residues. The CDR3 here is CASSQLGPGVMEAVAFF. CDR3 DNA: TGCGCCAGCAGTCAACTTGGGCCAGGGGTTATGGAAGCTGTAGCTTTCTTT.

The V gene is TRBV28, the J gene TRBJ1-5, with 7 nucleotides matching TRBD1. CDR1 is MDHEN and CDR2 is SYDVKM in the germline V gene. Trimming removed 2 bases from V and 4 bases from J; junction bases left unmatched: 2. The CDR3 has 14 amino acids. The CDR3 protein is CASSLVRGNQPQHF. The CDR3 nucleotides are TGTGCCAGCAGTTTAGTCAGGGGGAATCAGCCCCAGCATTTT.

This clone appeared once. This chain links TRBV19 with TRBJ2-3, with D hard to call. Germline V lookup: CDR1 LNHDA, CDR2 SQIVND (reference sequence). CDR3 length equals 11 residues. The V and J ends lost 3 bases and 10 bases respectively, with 8 bases between them. This CDR3 is CASSIGYAQYF. The CDR3 coding sequence is TGTGCCAGTAGTATCGGGTATGCGCAGTATTTT.

The CDR3 region has the DNA TGTGCCAGCAATACGGACAGGGTCCGTGAGACCCAGTACTTC. This encodes CASNTDRVRETQYF. This chain links TRBV28 with TRBJ2-5, with TRBD1 matching 8 bases. V lost 7 bases, J lost 5 bases, and 9 bases stayed unmatched. The CDR3 runs 14 residues. Germline CDR1 and CDR2: MDHEN and SYDVKM.

The rearrangement links TRBV14 to TRBJ2-7, with 10 bases lining up with TRBD1. V dropped 8 bases and J dropped 1; count of bases not matched to a gene: 2. The CDR3 consists of 13 residues. From germline, CDR1 is SGHDN and CDR2 FVKESK. CDR3: CASGQGGSYEQYF. The CDR3 bases are TGTGCCAGCGGACAGGGGGGATCCTACGAGCAGTACTTC.

J is TRBJ2-2 and V is TRBV6-2 or TRBV6-3, with a weak D call TRBD2 (6 bases). V was pared by 6 bases and J by 4 bases, with 15 bases between. Looked up from germline, CDR1 is MNHEY and CDR2 is SVGEGT. The CDR3 runs to 15 residues. The DNA for the CDR3 is TGTGCCAGCAGCCCATGGAGGGTGTCCACCGGGGAGCTGTTTTTT. It specifies CASSPWRVSTGELFF.

The CDR3 nucleotides are TGTGCCAGCAGTGATGGAGCGGGGGGGCAAGATACGCAGTATTTT. Protein sequence: CASSDGAGGQDTQYF. This sequence joins TRBV6-4 and TRBJ2-3; TRBD2 agrees at 10 bases. Germline assignment: CDR1 MRHNA and CDR2 SNTAGT. The ends lost 3 bases at V and 5 bases at J; junction bases unmatched: 5. The CDR3 runs to 15 residues.

The chain carries TRBV5-4 and TRBJ2-7; TRBD2 matches 8 bases. The CDR3 is made up of 15 amino acids. V dropped 4 bases and J dropped 6; count of bases not matched to a gene: 12. CDR1 is SGHNT and CDR2 is YYREEE in the germline V gene (reference sequence). The CDR3 nucleotides read TGTGCCAGCAGCAATCTCGGGGGGGGTCTATCCGAGCAGTACTTC. Amino acids: CASSNLGGGLSEQYF.

This chain links TRBV9 with TRBJ2-3; TRBD1 might be the D (6 bases). The V gene's germline CDR1 is SGDLS and CDR2 YYNGEE. This CDR3 is built from 15 residues. The ends were cut back, 0 bases at V and 7 bases at J, with 15 bases in the middle. The CDR3 nucleotides read TGTGCCAGCAGCGTAGCTGCAGGGACAATGAATACGCAGTATTTT. Translating gives CASSVAAGTMNTQYF.

The gene calls are TRBV7-2 and TRBJ2-3; possibly TRBD1 for D (7 bases). CDR1 is SGHTA and CDR2 is FQGNSA in the germline V gene. The CDR3 covers 17 residues. V lost 5 bases to trimming and J lost 8 bases, with 26 bases between them. The CDR3 DNA is TGTGCCAGCAGCCCCCCACGCACATCAACGCAGGGGGGTACGCAGTATTTT. It specifies CASSPPRTSTQGGTQYF.

DNA of the CDR3: TGCGCCAGCAGCCCCCGGGAGCGCACAGATACGCAGTATTTT. It is translated as CASSPRERTDTQYF. The chain employs TRBV5-1 and TRBJ2-3, with D maybe TRBD2 (6 bases). The germline CDR1 and CDR2 sequences are SGHRS and YFSETQ. Trimming stripped 4 bases from V and 1 base from J, with 10 bases between. The CDR3 has 14 amino acids.

The rearrangement joins TRBV25-1 to TRBJ2-3, with TRBD1 matching over 8 bases. This CDR3 region has 17 residues. Germline V gene data show CDR1 as MGHDK and CDR2 as SYGVNS. Trimming removed 3 bases from V and 2 bases from J; junction bases left unmatched: 10. The CDR3 protein is CASSDPRQGTLTDTQYF. The CDR3 nucleotides read TGTGCCAGCAGTGATCCCCGACAGGGGACCCTCACAGATACGCAGTATTTT.

This sequence joins TRBV2 and TRBJ1-6; 9 nucleotides match TRBD1. After removal of 7 bases from V and 14 bases from J, the junction contained 12 bases not matched to a gene. Germline assignment: CDR1 SNHLY and CDR2 FYNNEI. The length of the CDR3 is 14 residues. This CDR3 is CASIRDRAPGALHF. Written as DNA, the CDR3 is TGTGCCAGCATACGGGACAGGGCCCCCGGGGCCCTCCACTTT. The full variable domain, rest sourced from reference TRBV2 and TRBJ1-6, is EPEVTQTPSHQVTQMGQEVILRCVPISNHLYFYWYRQILGQKVEFLVSFYNNEISEKSEIFDDQFSVERPDGSNFTLKIRSTKLEDSAMYFCASIRDRAPGALHFGNGTRLTVT.

The chain is built from TRBV14 and TRBJ2-2; tentatively, D is TRBD1 (6 bases). The CDR3 totals 16 residues. Germline V gene lookup returns CDR1 SGHDN and CDR2 FVKESK. Trimming left V 0 bases short and J 1 base short, with 9 bases between. CDR3 sequence reads: CASSQDWGQNTGELFF. The CDR3 DNA sequence: TGTGCCAGCAGCCAAGATTGGGGGCAGAACACCGGGGAGCTGTTTTTT.

In its sample, this clone was seen once. One end of the junction does not line up with germline, which may come from a read error. This chain connects TRBV4-3 to TRBJ2-3; D unclear. Germline CDR1 reads LGHNA; CDR2 reads YSLEER. CDR3 length: 17 residues. In DNA, the CDR3 is TGCGCCAGCAGCCAAGATCTCCAGCGAGATAGCACGGATACGCAGTATTTT. Encoded protein: CASSQDLQRDSTDTQYF.